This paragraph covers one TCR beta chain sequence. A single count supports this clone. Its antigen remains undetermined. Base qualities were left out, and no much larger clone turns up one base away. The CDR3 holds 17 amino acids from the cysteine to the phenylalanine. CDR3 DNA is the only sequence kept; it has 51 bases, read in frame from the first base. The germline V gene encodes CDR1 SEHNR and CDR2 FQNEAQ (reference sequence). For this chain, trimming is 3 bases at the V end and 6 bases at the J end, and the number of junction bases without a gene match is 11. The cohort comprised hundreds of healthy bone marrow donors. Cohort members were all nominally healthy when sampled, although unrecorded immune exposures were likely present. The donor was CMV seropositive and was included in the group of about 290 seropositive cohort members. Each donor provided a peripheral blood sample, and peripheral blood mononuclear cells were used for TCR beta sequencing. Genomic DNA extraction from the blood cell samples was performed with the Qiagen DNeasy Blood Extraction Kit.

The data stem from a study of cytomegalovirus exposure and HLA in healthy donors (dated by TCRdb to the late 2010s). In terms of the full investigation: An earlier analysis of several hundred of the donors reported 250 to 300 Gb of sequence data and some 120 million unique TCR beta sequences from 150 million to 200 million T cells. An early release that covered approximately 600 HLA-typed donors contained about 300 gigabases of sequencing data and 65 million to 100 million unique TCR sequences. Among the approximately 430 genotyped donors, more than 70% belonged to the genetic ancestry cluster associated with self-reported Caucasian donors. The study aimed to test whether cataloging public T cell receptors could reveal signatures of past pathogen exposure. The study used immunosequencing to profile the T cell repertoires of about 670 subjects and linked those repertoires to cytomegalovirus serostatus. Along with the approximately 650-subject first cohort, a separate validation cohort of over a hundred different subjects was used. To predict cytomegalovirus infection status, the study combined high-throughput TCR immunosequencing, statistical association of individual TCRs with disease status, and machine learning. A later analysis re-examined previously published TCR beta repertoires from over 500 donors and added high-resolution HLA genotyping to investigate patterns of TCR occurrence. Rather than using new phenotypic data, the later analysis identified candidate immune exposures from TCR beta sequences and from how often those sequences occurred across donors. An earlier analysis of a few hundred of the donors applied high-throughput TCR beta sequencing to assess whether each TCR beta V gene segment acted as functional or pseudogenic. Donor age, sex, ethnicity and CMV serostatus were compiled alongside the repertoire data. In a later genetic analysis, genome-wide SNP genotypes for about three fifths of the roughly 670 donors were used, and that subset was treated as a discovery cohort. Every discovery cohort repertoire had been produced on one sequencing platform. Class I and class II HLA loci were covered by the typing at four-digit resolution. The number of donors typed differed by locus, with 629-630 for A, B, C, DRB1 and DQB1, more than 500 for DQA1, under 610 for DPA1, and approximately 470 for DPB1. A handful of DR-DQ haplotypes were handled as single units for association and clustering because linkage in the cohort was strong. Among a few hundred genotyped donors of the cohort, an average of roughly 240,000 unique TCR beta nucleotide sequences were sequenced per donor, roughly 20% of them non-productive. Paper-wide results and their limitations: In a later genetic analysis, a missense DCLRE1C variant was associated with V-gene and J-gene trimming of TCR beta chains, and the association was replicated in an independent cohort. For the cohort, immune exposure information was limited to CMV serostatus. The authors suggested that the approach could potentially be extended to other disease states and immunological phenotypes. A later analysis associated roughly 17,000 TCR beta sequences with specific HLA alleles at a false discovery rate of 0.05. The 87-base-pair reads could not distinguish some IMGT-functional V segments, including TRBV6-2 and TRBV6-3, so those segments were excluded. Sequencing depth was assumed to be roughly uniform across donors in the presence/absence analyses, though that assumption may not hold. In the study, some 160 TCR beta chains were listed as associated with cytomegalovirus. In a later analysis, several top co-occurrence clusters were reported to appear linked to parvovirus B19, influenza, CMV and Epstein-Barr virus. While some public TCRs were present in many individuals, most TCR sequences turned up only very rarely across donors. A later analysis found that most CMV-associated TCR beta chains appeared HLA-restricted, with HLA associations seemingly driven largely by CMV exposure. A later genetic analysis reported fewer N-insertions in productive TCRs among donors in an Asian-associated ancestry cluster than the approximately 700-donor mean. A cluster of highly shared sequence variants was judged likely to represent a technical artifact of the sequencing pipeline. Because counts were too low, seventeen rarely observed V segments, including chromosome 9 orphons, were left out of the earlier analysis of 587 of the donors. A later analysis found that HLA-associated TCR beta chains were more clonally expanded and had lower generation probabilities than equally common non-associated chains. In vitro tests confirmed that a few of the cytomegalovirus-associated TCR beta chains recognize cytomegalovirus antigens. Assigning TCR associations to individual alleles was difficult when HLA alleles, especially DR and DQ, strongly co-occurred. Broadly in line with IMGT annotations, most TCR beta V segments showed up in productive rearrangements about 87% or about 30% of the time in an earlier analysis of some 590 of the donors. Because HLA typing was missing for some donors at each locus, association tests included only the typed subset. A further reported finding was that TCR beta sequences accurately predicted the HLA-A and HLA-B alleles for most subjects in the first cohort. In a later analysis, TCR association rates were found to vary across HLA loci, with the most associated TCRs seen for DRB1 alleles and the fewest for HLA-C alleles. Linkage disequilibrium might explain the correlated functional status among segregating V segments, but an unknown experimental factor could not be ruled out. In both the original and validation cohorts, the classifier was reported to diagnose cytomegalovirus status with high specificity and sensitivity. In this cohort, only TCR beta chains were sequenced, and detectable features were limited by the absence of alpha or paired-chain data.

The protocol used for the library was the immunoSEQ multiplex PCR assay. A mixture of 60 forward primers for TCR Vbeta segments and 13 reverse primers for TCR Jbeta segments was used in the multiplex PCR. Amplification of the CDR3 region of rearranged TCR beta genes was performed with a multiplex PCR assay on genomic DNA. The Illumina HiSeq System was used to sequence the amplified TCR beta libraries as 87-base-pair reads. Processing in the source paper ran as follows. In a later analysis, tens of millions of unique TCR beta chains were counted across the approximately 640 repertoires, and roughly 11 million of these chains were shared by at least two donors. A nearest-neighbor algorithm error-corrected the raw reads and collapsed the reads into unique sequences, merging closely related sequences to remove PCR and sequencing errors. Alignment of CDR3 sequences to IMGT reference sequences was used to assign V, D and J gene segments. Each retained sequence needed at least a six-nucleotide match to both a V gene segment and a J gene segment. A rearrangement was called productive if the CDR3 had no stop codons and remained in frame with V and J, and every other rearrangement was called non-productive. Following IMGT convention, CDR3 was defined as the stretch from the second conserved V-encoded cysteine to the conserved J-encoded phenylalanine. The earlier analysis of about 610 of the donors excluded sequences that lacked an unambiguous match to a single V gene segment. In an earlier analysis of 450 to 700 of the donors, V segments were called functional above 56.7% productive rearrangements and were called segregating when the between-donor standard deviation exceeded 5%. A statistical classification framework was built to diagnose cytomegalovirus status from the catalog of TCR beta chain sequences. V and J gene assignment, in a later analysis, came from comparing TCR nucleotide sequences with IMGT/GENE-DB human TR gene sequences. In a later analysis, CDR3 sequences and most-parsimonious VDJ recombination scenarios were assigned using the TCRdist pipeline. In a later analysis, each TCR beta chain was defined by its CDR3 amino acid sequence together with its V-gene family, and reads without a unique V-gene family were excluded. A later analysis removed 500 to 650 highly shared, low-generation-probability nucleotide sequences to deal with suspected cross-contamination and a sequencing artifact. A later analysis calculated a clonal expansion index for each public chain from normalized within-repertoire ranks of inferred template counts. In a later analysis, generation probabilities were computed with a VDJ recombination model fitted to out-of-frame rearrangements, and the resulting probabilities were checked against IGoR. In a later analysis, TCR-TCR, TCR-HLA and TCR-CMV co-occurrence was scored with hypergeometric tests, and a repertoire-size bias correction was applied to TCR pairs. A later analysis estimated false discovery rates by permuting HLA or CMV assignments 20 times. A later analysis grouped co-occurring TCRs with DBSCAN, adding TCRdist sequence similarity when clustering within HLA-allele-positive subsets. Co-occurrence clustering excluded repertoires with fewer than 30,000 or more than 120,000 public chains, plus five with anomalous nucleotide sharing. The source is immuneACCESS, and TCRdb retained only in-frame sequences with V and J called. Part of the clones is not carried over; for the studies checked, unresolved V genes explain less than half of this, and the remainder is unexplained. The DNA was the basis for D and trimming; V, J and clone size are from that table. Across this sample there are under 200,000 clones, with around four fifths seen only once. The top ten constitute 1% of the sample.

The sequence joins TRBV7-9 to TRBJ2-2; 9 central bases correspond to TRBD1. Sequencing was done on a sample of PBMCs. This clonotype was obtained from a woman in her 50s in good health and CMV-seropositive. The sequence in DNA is TGTGCCAGCAGCTTTTCACCGGGACAGGGAACCGCCGGGGAGCTGTTTTTT. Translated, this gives CASSFSPGQGTAGELFF. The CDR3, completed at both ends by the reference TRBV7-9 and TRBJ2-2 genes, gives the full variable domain DTGVSQNPRHKITKRGQNVTFRCDPISEHNRLYWYRQTLGQGPEFLTYFQNEAQLEKSRLLSDRFSAERPKGSFSTLEIQRTEQGDSAMYLCASSFSPGQGTAGELFFGEGSRLTVL.